Described below is a single T cell receptor (beta chain) sequence and its context. In the authors' workflow: Amplifying reference gene primers gave estimates of nucleated cell counts. Sequencing was performed with immunoSEQ multiplex PCR; in TCRdb, only in-frame clones are kept and a portion is missing. That table gives V, J and clone size, and the DNA gave D and trimming. The data show some 68,000 clones, 85% to 90% seen once. This sample was taken from a study of blood T cell repertoires in COVID-19. Study-level background: Both acute and convalescent COVID-19 samples were obtained from the United States, Italy and Spain. PBMCs, B-cell-depleted T cells, or T cells were the source of the cDNA or gDNA that made up the material.

The ends were cut back, 7 bases at V and 5 bases at J, with 14 bases in the middle. The germline CDR1 and CDR2 sequences are MNHEY and SVGAGI. This CDR3 has 13 amino acids. Material for sequencing was peripheral blood. This TCR was sampled from a man in his forties or fifties with active COVID-19. The chain employs TRBV6-5 and TRBJ2-5; no clear D. CDR3 nucleotides: TGTGCCAGCACCCTGATGTTCGGGGAGACCCAGTACTTC. This encodes CASTLMFGETQYF.